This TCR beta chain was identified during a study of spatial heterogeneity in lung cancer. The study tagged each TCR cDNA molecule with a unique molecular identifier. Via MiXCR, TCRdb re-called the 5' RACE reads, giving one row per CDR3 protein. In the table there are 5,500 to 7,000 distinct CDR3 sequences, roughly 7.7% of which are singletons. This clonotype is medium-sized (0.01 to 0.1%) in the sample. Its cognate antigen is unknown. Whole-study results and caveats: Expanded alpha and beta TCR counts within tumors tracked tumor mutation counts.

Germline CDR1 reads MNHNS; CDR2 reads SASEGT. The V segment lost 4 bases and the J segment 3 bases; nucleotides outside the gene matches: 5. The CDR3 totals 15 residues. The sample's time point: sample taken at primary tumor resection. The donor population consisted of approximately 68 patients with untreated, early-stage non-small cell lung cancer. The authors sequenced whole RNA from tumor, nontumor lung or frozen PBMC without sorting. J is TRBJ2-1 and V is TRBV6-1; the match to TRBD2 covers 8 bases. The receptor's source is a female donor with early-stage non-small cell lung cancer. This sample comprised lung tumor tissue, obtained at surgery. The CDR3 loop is CASSVAGGIYNEQFF. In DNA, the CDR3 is TGTGCCAGCAGTGTCGCGGGGGGAATCTACAATGAGCAGTTCTTC.